This T cell receptor (beta chain) was found in a study of vaccination and CD4 T cells after COVID-19. For the study at large: Convalescent donors: six male, four female; seven Caucasian, two Asian, one multiracial, two Hispanic.

Notes on this clonotype: Its antigen is unknown.

Trimming stripped 2 bases from V and 6 bases from J, with 19 bases between. Germline values: CDR1 MNHEY, CDR2 SMNVEV (reference sequence). CDR3 length: 16 residues. Study observations and caveats: Among reactive clones from convalescent patients, a median around 90% appeared only post-vaccination.

Oncomine TCR Beta short-read sequencing was applied to DNA from cultured CD4+ T cells. TCRdb redid the calling of the PCR reads with MiXCR, one entry per CDR3 protein. The sample contains almost 8,500 distinct CDR3 sequences, about 70% of which appear only once. Treatment of the sample: approximately nine-day PBMC culture with coronavirus spike peptide pools or control peptides (ViraFEST assay). Dates of positive PCR ran from March to December 2020, before US Alpha, Beta and Delta variants. With about 10 days of culture completed, CD4+ T cells were isolated by negative selection. This chain connects TRBV27 to TRBJ1-2, with D perhaps matching TRBD1 (6 bases). What was sequenced was CD4+ T cells from blood, cultured in vitro. The receptor comes from a human donor who had recovered from COVID-19. The CDR3: CASSLRGGHRTHGYTF. The CDR3 DNA follows: TGTGCCAGCAGTTTAAGGGGGGGACACCGAACGCATGGCTACACCTTC.